This paragraph reports one T cell receptor beta chain. This specimen belongs to a study of blood T cell repertoires in COVID-19. The wider study: In each case, the material was cDNA or gDNA derived from T cells, B-cell-depleted T cells, or PBMCs.

Patients of the Seattle cohort, enrolled during active infection, were followed longitudinally. The CDR3 totals 12 residues. The V gene lost 4 bases and the J gene lost 5 bases, with 6 bases spanning the gap. Under the authors' procedure: Nucleated cell number was recorded as an estimate derived from reference gene primer amplification. Produced via immunoSEQ multiplex PCR; TCRdb's table is partial and in-frame only. The V and J calls and clone size were taken over from that table, and D and trimming were inferred from the DNA. The sample carries tens of thousands of clones, about 83% recorded once. Specimen: peripheral blood. The chain links TRBV12-3 or TRBV12-4 to TRBJ1-5; D remains ambiguous. The clonotype comes from a man aged 70 or older with COVID-19, enrolled during active disease. The CDR3 sequence is CASSYIHQPQHF. As DNA, the CDR3 is TGTGCCAGCAGTTATATTCATCAGCCCCAGCATTTT.